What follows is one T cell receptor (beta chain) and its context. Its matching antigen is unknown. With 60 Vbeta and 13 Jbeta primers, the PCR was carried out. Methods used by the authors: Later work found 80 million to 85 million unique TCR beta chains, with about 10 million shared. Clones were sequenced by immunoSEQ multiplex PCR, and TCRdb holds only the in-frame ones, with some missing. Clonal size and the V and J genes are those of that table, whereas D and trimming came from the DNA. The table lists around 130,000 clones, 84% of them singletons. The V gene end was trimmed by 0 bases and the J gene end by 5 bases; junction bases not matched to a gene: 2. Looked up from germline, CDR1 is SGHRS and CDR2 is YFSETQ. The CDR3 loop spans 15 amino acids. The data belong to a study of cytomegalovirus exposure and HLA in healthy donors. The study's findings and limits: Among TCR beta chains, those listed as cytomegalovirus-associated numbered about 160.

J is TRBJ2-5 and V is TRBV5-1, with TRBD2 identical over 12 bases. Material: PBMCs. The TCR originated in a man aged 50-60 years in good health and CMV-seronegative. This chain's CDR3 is CASSLALAGGETQYF. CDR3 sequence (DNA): TGCGCCAGCAGCTTGGCCCTAGCGGGGGGGGAGACCCAGTACTTC.